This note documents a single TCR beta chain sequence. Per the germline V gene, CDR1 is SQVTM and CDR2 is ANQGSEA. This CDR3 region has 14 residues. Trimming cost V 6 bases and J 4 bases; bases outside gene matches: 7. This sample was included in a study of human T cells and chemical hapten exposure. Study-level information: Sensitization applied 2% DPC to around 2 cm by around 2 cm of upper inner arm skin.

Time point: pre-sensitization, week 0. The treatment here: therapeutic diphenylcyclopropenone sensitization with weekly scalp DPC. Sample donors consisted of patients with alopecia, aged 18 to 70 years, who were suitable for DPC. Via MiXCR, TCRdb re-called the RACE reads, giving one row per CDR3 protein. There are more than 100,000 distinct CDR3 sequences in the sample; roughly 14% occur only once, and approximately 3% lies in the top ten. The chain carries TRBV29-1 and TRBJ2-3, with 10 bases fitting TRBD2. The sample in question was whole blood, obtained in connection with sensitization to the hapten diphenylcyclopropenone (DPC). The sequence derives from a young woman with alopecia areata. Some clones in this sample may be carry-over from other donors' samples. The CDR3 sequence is CSVSIAGGPDTQYF. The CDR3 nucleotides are TGCAGCGTGTCTATAGCGGGGGGACCAGATACGCAGTATTTT.